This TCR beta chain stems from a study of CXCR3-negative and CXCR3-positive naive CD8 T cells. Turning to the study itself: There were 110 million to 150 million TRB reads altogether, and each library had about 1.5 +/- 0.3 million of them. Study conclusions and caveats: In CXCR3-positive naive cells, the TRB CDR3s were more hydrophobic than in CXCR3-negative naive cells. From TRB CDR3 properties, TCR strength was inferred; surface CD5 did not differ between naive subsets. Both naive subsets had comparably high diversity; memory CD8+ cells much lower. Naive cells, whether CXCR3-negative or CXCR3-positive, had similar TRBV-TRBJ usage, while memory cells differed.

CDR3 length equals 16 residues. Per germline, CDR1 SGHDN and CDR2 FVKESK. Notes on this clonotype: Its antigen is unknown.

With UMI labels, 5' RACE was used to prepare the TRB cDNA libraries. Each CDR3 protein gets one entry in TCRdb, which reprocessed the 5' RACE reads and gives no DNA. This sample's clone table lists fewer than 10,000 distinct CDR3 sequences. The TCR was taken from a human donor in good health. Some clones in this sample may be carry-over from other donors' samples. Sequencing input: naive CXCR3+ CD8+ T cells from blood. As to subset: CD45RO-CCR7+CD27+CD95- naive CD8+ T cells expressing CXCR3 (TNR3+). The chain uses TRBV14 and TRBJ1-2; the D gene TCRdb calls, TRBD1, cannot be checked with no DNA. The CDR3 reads CASSQAGQVFYYGYTF.